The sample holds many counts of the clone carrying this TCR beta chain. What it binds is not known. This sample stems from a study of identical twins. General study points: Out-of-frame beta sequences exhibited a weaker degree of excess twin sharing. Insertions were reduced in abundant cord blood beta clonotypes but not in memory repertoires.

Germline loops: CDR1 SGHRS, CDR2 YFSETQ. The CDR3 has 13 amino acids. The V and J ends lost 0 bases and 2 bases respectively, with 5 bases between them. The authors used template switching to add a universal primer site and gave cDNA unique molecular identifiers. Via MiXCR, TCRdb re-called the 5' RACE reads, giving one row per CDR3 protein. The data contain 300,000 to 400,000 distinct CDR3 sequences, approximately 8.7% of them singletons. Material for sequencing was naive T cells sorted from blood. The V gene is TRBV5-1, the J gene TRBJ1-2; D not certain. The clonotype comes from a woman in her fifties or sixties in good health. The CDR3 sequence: CASSLESNYGYTF. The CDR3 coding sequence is TGCGCCAGCAGCTTGGAATCAAACTATGGCTACACCTTC.